Listed below are T cell receptor beta chains from one sample, sequenced in a study of identical twins. TCRdb redid the calling of the 5' RACE reads with MiXCR, one entry per CDR3 protein. The data show roughly 1.6 million distinct CDR3 sequences, with around a third seen just once and around 0.3% held by the top ten. Sequenced: cord blood. These receptors were obtained from a newborn girl in good health. Both conserved end residues are part of each CDR3. A D gene is named only where the DNA matches it firmly. Size values are once, few and many counts, or a class for expanded clones, and some rows have none.

clone size	V gene	J gene	CDR3 length	D gene	CDR3 DNA	CDR3 protein
few	TRBV10-3	TRBJ1-2	14	-	TGTGCCATCAGTGCCGCCGCGGGGGGCTATGGCTACACCTTC	CAISAAAGGYGYTF
-	TRBV7-2	TRBJ2-7	16	TRBD2	TGTGCCAGCAGCTTTTCCGCGGGGGGGCCCTCCTACGAGCAGTACTTC	CASSFSAGGPSYEQYF
many	TRBV7-9	TRBJ1-2	16	-	TGTGCCAGCAGCCCAATTTCGGACTATAGGAGCTATGGCTACACCTTC	CASSPISDYRSYGYTF
many	TRBV5-1	TRBJ2-1	10	-	TGCGCCAGAAACGACAGGGAGCAGTTCTTC	CARNDREQFF
-	TRBV20-1	TRBJ1-2	12	-	TGCAGTGCGGGTCCAGGGTACTATGGCTACACCTTC	CSAGPGYYGYTF
few	TRBV4-1	TRBJ1-1	16	TRBD1	TGCGCCAGCAGCCATCCACCGGGACAGCAAAACACTGAAGCTTTCTTT	CASSHPPGQQNTEAFF
-	TRBV12-3/TRBV12-4	TRBJ1-2	13	-	TGTGCCAGCAGTTTACGCATCTGGGATGGCTACACCTTC	CASSLRIWDGYTF
many	TRBV29-1	TRBJ2-5	12	-	TGCAGCGTTCGGGACGGGAGTGAGACCCAGTACTTC	CSVRDGSETQYF
-	TRBV4-1	TRBJ2-3	19	-	TGCGCCAGCAGCCATCACCCCCTTTCCTCTAACAGGGTCACAGATACGCAGTATTTT	CASSHHPLSSNRVTDTQYF
-	TRBV12-3/TRBV12-4	TRBJ2-5	12	TRBD1	TGTGCCAGCAGTGGACAGGGAGGAACCCAGTACTTC	CASSGQGGTQYF
-	TRBV4-1	TRBJ1-1	19	TRBD1	TGCGCCAGCAGCCAAGCCGCCCTAGGGACAGGGCCCATGAACACTGAAGCTTTCTTT	CASSQAALGTGPMNTEAFF
-	TRBV7-2	TRBJ2-7	14	-	TGTGCCAGCACCTTGGTTACAGGAGACTACGAGCAGTACTTC	CASTLVTGDYEQYF
-	TRBV3-1	TRBJ1-2	20	-	TGTGCCAGCAGCCAAGTTGCGGGAATATTGGGGAGGGGTCTTAACTATGGCTACACCTTC	CASSQVAGILGRGLNYGYTF
-	TRBV20-1	TRBJ2-1	15	TRBD2	TGCAGTGCTAGACACGGCGGGAGCCCCTACAATGAGCAGTTCTTC	CSARHGGSPYNEQFF
few	TRBV9	TRBJ1-2	18	-	TGTGCCAGCAGCCCCCGCCCCTCCTCAGAGACCGGCAACTATGGCTACACCTTC	CASSPRPSSETGNYGYTF
-	TRBV4-2	TRBJ1-2	17	TRBD1	TGTGCCAGCAGCCAAGATCGATTTCCCACAGGGGAAGGTGGCTACACCTTC	CASSQDRFPTGEGGYTF
-	TRBV20-1	TRBJ2-1	16	TRBD2	TGCAGTGCTAGGTCGGGTAGCGGGGTCCTTTACAATGAGCAGTTCTTC	CSARSGSGVLYNEQFF
few	TRBV20-1	TRBJ2-3	13	-	TGCAGTGCTAGGAGGCCCCGCGGAGATACGCAGTATTTT	CSARRPRGDTQYF
few	TRBV29-1	TRBJ2-3	15	-	TGCAGCGCTGGACCTCTGACAGGCCATGCGGATACGCAGTATTTT	CSAGPLTGHADTQYF
-	TRBV2	TRBJ2-2	17	TRBD2	TGTGCCAGCAGTGAAGCGCTCCAGCGGGGGGGCCGGCTGGGGCTGTTTTTT	CASSEALQRGGRLGLFF
-	TRBV2	TRBJ2-7	16	-	TGTGCCAGCAGTGAATGGGGGAAGCAGAGGGGTAATGAGCAGTACTTC	CASSEWGKQRGNEQYF
-	TRBV6-2/TRBV6-3	TRBJ1-5	15	TRBD1	TGTGCCAGCACTCCCGGGACAGCCTTCAATCAGCCCCAGCATTTT	CASTPGTAFNQPQHF
many	TRBV12-3/TRBV12-4	TRBJ2-3	15	-	TGTGCCAGCACCGCGGAGGGGCTTTACACAGATACGCAGTATTTT	CASTAEGLYTDTQYF
-	TRBV11-1	TRBJ1-5	13	-	TGTGCCAGCAGCAGAGGGTCCGGGCAGCCCCAGCATTTT	CASSRGSGQPQHF
few	TRBV10-3	TRBJ1-5	15	-	TGTGCCATCAGTGAGGGGGGGTATAGCAATCAGCCCCAGCATTTT	CAISEGGYSNQPQHF
-	TRBV15	TRBJ2-7	15	-	TGTGCCACCAGCAGAGATAGGGGACACACCTACGAGCAGTACTTC	CATSRDRGHTYEQYF
-	TRBV7-2	TRBJ1-2	13	-	TGTGCCAGCAGCCTCAGAATGGGCGATGGCTGCACCTTC	CASSLRMGDGCTF
-	TRBV6-1	TRBJ2-3	11	-	TGTGCCAGCAACCTCCCAGATACGCAGTATTTT	CASNLPDTQYF
-	TRBV7-6	TRBJ2-7	15	-	TGTGCCAGCAGCCCCAACGTGGGACATATCTACGAGCAGTACTTC	CASSPNVGHIYEQYF
few	TRBV24-1	TRBJ2-1	14	TRBD2	TGTGCCACCAGTGATTTCCCTACTAGCGGGAGCCAGTTCTTC	CATSDFPTSGSQFF
-	TRBV24-1	TRBJ2-7	15	TRBD2	TGTGCCACCAGTGACCCTAGCGGAAGCTCCTACGAGCAGTACTTC	CATSDPSGSSYEQYF
-	TRBV7-9	TRBJ2-5	10	-	TGTGCCGCGGGTCGAGAGACCCAGTACTTC	CAAGRETQYF
-	TRBV20-1	TRBJ1-2	12	-	TGCAGTGCAGTAGGGGGGGGCTATGGCTACACCTTC	CSAVGGGYGYTF
few	TRBV6-1	TRBJ1-2	14	TRBD1	TGTGCCAGCACTAGACCCGGGACAGGCTATGGCTACACCTTC	CASTRPGTGYGYTF
-	TRBV5-4	TRBJ1-2	16	-	TGTGCCAGCAGCTTGCTTGGGGGGATAAGAAACTATGGCTACACCTTC	CASSLLGGIRNYGYTF
few	TRBV20-1	TRBJ1-1	14	-	TGCAGTGCTAGACCGGGAGGCGGGGGCACTGAAGCTTTCTTT	CSARPGGGGTEAFF
-	TRBV29-1	TRBJ1-1	13	-	TGCAGCGTCCTCCAGGATACGAACATTGAAGCTTTCTTT	CSVLQDTNIEAFF
many	TRBV13	TRBJ2-3	12	-	TGTGCCAGCAGGAAGGGAGCTGATACGCAGTATTTT	CASRKGADTQYF
-	TRBV5-1	TRBJ2-1	15	TRBD1	TGCGCCAGCAGCTTATCGACAGGGGGCTACAATGAGCAGTTCTTC	CASSLSTGGYNEQFF
few	TRBV7-8	TRBJ2-7	14	-	TGTGCCAGCAGCTCCAGGGCTGGGGTCTACGAGCAGTACTTC	CASSSRAGVYEQYF
few	TRBV28	TRBJ2-5	16	TRBD2	TGTGCCAGCACTAGGTGGGGGATCGGGAGGGGAGAGACCCAGTACTTC	CASTRWGIGRGETQYF
-	TRBV24-1	TRBJ2-3	15	TRBD2	TGTGCCACCAGTGTCGGTAGCGGGAGGACAGATACGCAGTATTTT	CATSVGSGRTDTQYF
few	TRBV30	TRBJ2-1	11	-	TGTGCCTGGAGTGTACCACGGGAGCAGTTCTTC	CAWSVPREQFF
-	TRBV24-1	TRBJ2-2	16	TRBD2	TGTGCCACCAGTGATTTGAAGCGGGGGAACACCGGGGAGCTGTTTTTT	CATSDLKRGNTGELFF
-	TRBV5-1	TRBJ2-7	17	TRBD1	TGCGCCAGCAGCTTGGCCAGACAGGGACGGACCTACAATGAGCAGTACTTC	CASSLARQGRTYNEQYF
many	TRBV12-3/TRBV12-4	TRBJ2-7	15	TRBD1	TGTGCCAGCAGTTTAGCGGCAGGGGGTGCCTACGAGCAGTACTTC	CASSLAAGGAYEQYF
-	TRBV7-9	TRBJ1-1	16	TRBD1	TGTGCCAGCAGCTTAATGACAGGGGAGGGGAACACTGAAGCTTTCTTT	CASSLMTGEGNTEAFF